The source of this TCR beta chain is a study of regulatory T cells in long-lasting Graves disease. Study findings and constraints: Patients with persistent disease shared roughly 3,000 public clonotypes, outpacing the approximately 870 shared by new patients.

As to time point: persistent/refractory GD, antithyroid drugs over 5 years with positive TRAb. Following extraction of RNA from PBMCs, that RNA was used to make the TCR library. CDR3 regions were amplified by Arm-PCR using iRepertoire HTBI primers to build TCR beta libraries. One entry per CDR3 protein results from TCRdb running MiXCR on the multiplex PCR reads. Seen here are 650,000 to 700,000 distinct CDR3 sequences, about 30% observed once, and the top ten hold under 50%. As regards this clonotype: Antigen unknown.

The V gene lost 0 bases and the J gene lost 2 bases, with 5 bases spanning the gap. Germline V gene sequence: CDR1 MNHGY, CDR2 SAAAGT. CDR3 length: 14 amino acids. The rearrangement joins TRBV6-8 to TRBJ1-3; TRBD1 might be the D (5 bases). The sample was peripheral blood mononuclear cells (PBMCs), taken when the disease was refractory, from a patient treated with antithyroid drugs. The receptor was derived from a female donor with Graves disease. DNA for the CDR3: TGTGCCAGCAGTTACTCAGGGGCTGGAAACACCATATATTTT. It encodes CASSYSGAGNTIYF.